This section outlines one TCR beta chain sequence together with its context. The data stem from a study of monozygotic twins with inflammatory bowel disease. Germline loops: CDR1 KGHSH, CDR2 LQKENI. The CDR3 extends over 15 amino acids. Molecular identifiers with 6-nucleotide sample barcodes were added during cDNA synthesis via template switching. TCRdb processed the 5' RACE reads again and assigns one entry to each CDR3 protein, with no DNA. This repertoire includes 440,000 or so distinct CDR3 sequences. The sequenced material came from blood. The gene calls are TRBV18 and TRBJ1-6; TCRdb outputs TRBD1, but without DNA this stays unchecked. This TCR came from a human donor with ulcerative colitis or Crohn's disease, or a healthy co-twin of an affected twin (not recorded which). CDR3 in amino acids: CASSKDRGDNSPLHF. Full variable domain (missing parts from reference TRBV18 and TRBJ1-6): NAGVMQNPRHLVRRRGQEARLRCSPMKGHSHVYWYRQLPEEGLKFMVYLQKENIIDESGMPKERFSAEFPKEGPSILRIQQVVRGDSAAYFCASSKDRGDNSPLHFGNGTRLTVT.